The T cell receptor beta chain described here comes from a study of T cell changes during pregnancy in multiple sclerosis. The trim removed 2 bases at V and 6 bases at J, leaving 9 bases unmatched. Germline CDR1 reads MGHRA; CDR2 reads YSYEKL. The CDR3 length is 16 residues. Assay used: immunoSEQ multiplex PCR; TCRdb lists only in-frame clones, some missing. The table has 40,000 to 50,000 clones, roughly 87% seen once. The sequence came from a female donor with multiple sclerosis, enrolled in a pregnancy study. This rearrangement joins TRBV4-1 to TRBJ2-3; 9 nucleotides line up with TRBD1. The material was CD4+ T cells from peripheral blood mononuclear cells, obtained in the first trimester of pregnancy. The CDR3 loop reads CASSQLPGQGSDTQYF. CDR3 nucleotides: TGCGCCAGCAGCCAATTACCGGGACAGGGTTCGGATACGCAGTATTTT.